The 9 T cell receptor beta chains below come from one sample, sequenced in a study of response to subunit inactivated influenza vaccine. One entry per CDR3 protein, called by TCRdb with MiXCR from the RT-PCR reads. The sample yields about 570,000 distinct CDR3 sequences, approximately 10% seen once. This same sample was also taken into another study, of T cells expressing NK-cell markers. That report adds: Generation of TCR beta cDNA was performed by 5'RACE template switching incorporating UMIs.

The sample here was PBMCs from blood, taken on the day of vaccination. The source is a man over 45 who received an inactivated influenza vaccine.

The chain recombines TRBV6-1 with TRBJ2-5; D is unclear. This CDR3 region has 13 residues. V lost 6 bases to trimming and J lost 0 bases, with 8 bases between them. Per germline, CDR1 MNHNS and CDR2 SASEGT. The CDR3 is CASRNTDQETQYF. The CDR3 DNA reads TGTGCCAGCAGGAACACAGACCAAGAGACCCAGTACTTC.

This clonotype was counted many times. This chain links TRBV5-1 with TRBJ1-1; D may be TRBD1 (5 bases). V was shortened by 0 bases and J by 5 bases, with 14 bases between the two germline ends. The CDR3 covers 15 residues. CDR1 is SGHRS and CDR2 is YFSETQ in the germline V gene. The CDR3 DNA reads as TGCGCCAGCAGCTTGGAAGGGACCACGGGGACTGAAGCTTTCTTT. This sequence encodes CASSLEGTTGTEAFF.

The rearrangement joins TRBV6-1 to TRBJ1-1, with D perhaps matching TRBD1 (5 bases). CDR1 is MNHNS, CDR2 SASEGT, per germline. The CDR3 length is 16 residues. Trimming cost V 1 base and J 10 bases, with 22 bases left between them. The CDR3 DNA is TGTGCCAGCAGTGAAGGGTTCAGGGCTGGGGCCTTAGGAGCTTTCTTT. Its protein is CASSEGFRAGALGAFF.

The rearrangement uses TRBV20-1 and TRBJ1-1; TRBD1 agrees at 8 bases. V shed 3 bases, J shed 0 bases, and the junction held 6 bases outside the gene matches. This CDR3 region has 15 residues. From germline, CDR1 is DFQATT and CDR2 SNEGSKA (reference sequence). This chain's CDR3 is CSASKPGGMNTEAFF. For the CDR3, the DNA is TGCAGTGCTAGCAAACCAGGGGGCATGAACACTGAAGCTTTCTTT.

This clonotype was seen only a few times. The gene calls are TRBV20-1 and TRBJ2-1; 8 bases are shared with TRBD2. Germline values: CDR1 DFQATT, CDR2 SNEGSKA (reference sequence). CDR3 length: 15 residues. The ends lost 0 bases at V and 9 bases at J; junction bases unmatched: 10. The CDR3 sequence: CSARDPGTSRGEQFF. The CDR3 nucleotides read TGCAGTGCTAGAGATCCCGGGACTAGTAGAGGTGAGCAGTTCTTC.

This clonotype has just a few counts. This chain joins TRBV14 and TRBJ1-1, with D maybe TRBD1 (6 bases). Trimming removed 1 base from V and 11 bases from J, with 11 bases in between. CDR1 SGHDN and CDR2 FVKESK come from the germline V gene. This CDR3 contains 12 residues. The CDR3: CASSQATGAAFF. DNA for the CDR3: TGTGCCAGCAGCCAAGCTACGGGGGCGGCTTTCTTT.

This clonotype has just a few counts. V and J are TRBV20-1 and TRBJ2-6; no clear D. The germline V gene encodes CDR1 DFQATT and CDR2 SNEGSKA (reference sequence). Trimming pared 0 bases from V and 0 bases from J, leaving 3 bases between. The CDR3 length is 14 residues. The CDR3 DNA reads TGCAGTGCTAGAGAATACTCTGGGGCCAACGTCCTGACTTTC. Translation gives CSAREYSGANVLTF.

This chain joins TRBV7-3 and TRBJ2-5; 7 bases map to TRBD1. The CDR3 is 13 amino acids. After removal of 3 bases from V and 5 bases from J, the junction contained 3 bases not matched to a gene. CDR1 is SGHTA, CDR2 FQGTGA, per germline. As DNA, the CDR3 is TGTGCCAGCAGCTTGACCAGGGGGGAGACCCAGTACTTC. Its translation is CASSLTRGETQYF.

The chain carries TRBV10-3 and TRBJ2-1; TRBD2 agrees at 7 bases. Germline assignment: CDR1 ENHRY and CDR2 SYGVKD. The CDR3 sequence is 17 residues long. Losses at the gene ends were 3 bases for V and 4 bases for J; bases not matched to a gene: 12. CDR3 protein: CAISERASGAPYNEQFF. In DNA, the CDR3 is TGTGCCATCAGTGAAAGGGCTAGCGGAGCCCCTTACAATGAGCAGTTCTTC.